The sequence of this T cell receptor beta chain was determined in a study of blood T cell repertoires in COVID-19. Across the study: Samples taken during acute and convalescent COVID-19 were collected in the United States, Italy and Spain.

The V gene's germline CDR1 is MDHEN and CDR2 SYDVKM. This CDR3 is built from 15 residues. V was shortened by 1 base and J by 0 bases, with 7 bases between the two germline ends. The Seattle patients, enrolled during active infection, were followed longitudinally. How the authors handled the data: Quantification of nucleated cells was approximated via reference gene primer amplification. The method was immunoSEQ multiplex PCR; TCRdb's version includes in-frame clones alone and lacks a portion of them. V, J and clone size were drawn from that table, and D and trimming were deduced from the DNA. The repertoire has 250,000 to 350,000 clones, approximately 84% of them found once; the top ten carry more than 1.4%.

This sequence joins TRBV28 and TRBJ1-3, with no clear D. This TCR derives from a human donor with COVID-19, enrolled during active disease. The donor label of this sample is uncertain. Input material: peripheral blood. Here the CDR3 DNA reads TGTGCCAGCAGTTTATTAGGGAGCTCTGGAAACACCATATATTTT. Translation: CASSLLGSSGNTIYF.